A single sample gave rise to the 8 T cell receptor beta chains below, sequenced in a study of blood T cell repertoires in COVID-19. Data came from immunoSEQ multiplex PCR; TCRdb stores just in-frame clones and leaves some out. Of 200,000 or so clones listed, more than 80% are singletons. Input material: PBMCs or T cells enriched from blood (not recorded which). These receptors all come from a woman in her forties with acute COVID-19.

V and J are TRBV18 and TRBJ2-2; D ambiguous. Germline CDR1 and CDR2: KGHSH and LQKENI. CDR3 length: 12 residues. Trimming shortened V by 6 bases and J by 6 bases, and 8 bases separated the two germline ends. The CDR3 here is CASSHPAGELFF. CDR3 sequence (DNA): TGTGCCAGCTCTCACCCGGCCGGGGAGCTGTTTTTT.

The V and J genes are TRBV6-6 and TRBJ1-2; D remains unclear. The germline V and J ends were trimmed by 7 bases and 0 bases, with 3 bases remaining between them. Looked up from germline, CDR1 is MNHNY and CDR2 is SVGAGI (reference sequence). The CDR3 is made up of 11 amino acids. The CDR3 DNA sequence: TGTGCCAGCACGGCTAACTATGGCTACACCTTC. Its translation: CASTANYGYTF.

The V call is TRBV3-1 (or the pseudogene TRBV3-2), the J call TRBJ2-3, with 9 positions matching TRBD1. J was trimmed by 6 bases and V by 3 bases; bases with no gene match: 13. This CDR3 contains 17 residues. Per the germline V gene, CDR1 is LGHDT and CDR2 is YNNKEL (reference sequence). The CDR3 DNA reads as TGTGCCAGCAGCCATCCGACTTGGGACAGGGCCAGGGATACGCAGTATTTT. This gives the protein CASSHPTWDRARDTQYF.

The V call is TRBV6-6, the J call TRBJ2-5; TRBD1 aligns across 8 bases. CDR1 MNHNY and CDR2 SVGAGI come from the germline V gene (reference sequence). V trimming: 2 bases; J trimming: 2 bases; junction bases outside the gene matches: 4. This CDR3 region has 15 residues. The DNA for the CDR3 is TGTGCCAGCAGTTACCGACAGGGGAATCAAGAGACCCAGTACTTC. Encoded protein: CASSYRQGNQETQYF.

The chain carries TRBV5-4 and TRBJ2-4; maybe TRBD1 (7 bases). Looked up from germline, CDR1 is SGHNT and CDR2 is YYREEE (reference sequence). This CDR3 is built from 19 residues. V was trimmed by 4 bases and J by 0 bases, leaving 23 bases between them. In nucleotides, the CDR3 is TGTGCCAGCAGCCACCGGGAAGGAGGGGGCTGGGTAGCCAAAAACATTCAGTACTTC. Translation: CASSHREGGGWVAKNIQYF.

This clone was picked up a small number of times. The CDR3 coding sequence is TGTGCCACCACGATGGGCCCTGAAGCTTTCTTT. Translation gives CATTMGPEAFF. This chain uses TRBV19 with TRBJ1-1; D is unresolved. Between the trimmed V and J ends, which lost 10 bases and 6 bases, there was a span of 12 bases. The CDR3 covers 11 residues. Per the germline V gene, CDR1 is LNHDA and CDR2 is SQIVND (reference sequence).

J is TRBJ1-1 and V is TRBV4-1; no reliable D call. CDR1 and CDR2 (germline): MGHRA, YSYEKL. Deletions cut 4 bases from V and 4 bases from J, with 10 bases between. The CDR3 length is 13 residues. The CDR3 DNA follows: TGCGCCAGCAGCCTCGGAAGGAGCACTGAAGCTTTCTTT. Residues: CASSLGRSTEAFF.

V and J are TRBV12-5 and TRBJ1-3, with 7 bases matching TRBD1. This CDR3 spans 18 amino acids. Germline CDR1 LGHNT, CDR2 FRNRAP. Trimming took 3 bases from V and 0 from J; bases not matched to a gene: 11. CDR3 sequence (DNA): TGTGCTAGTGGTTTCATCTTTGACAGGGAAACCTCTGGAAACACCATATATTTT. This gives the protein CASGFIFDRETSGNTIYF.